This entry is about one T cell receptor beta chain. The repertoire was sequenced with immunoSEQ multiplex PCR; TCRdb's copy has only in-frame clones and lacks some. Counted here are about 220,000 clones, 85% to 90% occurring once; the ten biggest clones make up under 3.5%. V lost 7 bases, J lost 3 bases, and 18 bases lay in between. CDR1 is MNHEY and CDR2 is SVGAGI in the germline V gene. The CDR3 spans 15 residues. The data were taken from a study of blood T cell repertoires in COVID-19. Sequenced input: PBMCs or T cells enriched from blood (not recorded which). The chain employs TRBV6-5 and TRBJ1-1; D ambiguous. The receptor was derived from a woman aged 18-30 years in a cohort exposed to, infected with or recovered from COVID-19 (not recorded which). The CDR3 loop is CASIPAPPRDTEAFF. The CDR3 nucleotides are TGTGCCAGCATTCCGGCCCCCCCGCGGGACACTGAAGCTTTCTTT.